What follows are 8 T cell receptor beta chains derived from one specimen sequenced in a study of CD8 T cells in Susac syndrome. Random hexamers were used to reverse transcribe about 0.5 to 1 ug of RNA. TCRdb itself ran the immunoSEQ multiplex PCR reads through MiXCR, one entry per CDR3 protein. This table holds about 130,000 distinct CDR3 sequences, over 85% found once. Sequenced input: CD8+ T cells from PBMCs. The receptors were sampled from a human donor with multiple sclerosis.

This clonotype was detected once. This rearrangement joins TRBV7-9 to TRBJ1-2, with D possibly being TRBD1 (6 bases). Germline values: CDR1 SEHNR, CDR2 FQNEAQ (reference sequence). CDR3 length: 18 residues. V gave up 5 bases and J gave up 3 bases, with 25 bases separating them. CDR3 DNA sequence: TGTGCCAGCAGCCCATTGAGACGATGGGGGGGCGAAGACTATGGCTACACCTTC. Its protein is CASSPLRRWGGEDYGYTF. Together with reference TRBV7-9 and TRBJ1-2, the CDR3 gives the full variable domain: DTGVSQNPRHKITKRGQNVTFRCDPISEHNRLYWYRQTLGQGPEFLTYFQNEAQLEKSRLLSDRFSAERPKGSFSTLEIQRTEQGDSAMYLCASSPLRRWGGEDYGYTFGSGTRLTVV.

The J gene is TRBJ1-1, the V gene TRBV5-1; 7 bases align to TRBD1. The trim removed 3 bases at V and 2 bases at J, leaving 4 bases unmatched. The CDR3 covers 14 residues. Germline values: CDR1 SGHRS, CDR2 YFSETQ. In DNA form, the CDR3 reads TGCGCCAGCAGCTCATACAGGGGAAACACTGAAGCTTTCTTT. Encoded protein: CASSSYRGNTEAFF.

This chain joins TRBV5-6 and TRBJ2-1; D is possibly TRBD1 (5 bases). In germline, CDR1 is SGHDT, CDR2 YYEEEE. There are 16 residues in the CDR3. V was cut by 1 base and J by 0 bases, with 11 bases left in between. The CDR3 nucleotides are TGTGCCAGCAGCTTGCTGGGGCTCGACTCCTACAATGAGCAGTTCTTC. Protein: CASSLLGLDSYNEQFF.

The chain carries TRBV24-1 and TRBJ2-7; possible D gene TRBD1, 6 bases. Germline CDR1 KGHDR, CDR2 SFDVKD. This CDR3 comprises 15 residues. Trimming left V 1 base short and J 2 bases short, with 11 bases between. The DNA of the CDR3 is TGTGCCACCAGTGATTTCAGGGGTGGGACCTACGAGCAGTACTTC. Translation: CATSDFRGGTYEQYF.

This chain uses TRBV6-5 with TRBJ2-2; possibly TRBD2 for D (6 bases). Between the trimmed V and J ends, which lost 1 base and 4 bases, there was a span of 16 bases. The CDR3 loop spans 17 amino acids. Per germline, CDR1 MNHEY and CDR2 SVGAGI. CDR3 in amino acids: CASSYYPAGERTGELFF. DNA for the CDR3: TGTGCCAGCAGTTACTACCCAGCGGGCGAGCGCACCGGGGAGCTGTTTTTT.

The chain links TRBV7-9 to TRBJ2-3; possibly TRBD1 or TRBD2 for D (6 bases each). The CDR3 runs 17 residues. Germline CDR1 SEHNR, CDR2 FQNEAQ (reference sequence). V lost 5 bases, J lost 4 bases, and 22 bases lay in between. The CDR3 is CASSKEGGTPFSDTQYF. The CDR3 coding sequence is TGTGCCAGCAGCAAAGAGGGGGGCACTCCCTTTTCAGATACGCAGTATTTT.

The rearrangement joins TRBV11-2 to TRBJ2-3; D gene unclear. This CDR3 is 13 amino acids long. Germline-derived CDR1 and CDR2 are SGHAT and FQNNGV. Trimming cost V 0 bases and J 6 bases, with 7 bases left between them. This CDR3 reads CASSLEVRDTQYF. The CDR3 region has the DNA TGTGCCAGCAGCTTAGAAGTTCGGGATACGCAGTATTTT.

The chain couples TRBV20-1 to TRBJ2-1; 9 bases match TRBD2. Germline V gene data show CDR1 as DFQATT and CDR2 as SNEGSKA (reference sequence). The CDR3 has 15 residues. V dropped 2 bases and J dropped 6; count of bases not matched to a gene: 8. CDR3 DNA sequence: TGCAGTGCTAGACAGTTAGCGGGAGTAGCCAATGAGCAGTTCTTC. It yields the protein CSARQLAGVANEQFF.